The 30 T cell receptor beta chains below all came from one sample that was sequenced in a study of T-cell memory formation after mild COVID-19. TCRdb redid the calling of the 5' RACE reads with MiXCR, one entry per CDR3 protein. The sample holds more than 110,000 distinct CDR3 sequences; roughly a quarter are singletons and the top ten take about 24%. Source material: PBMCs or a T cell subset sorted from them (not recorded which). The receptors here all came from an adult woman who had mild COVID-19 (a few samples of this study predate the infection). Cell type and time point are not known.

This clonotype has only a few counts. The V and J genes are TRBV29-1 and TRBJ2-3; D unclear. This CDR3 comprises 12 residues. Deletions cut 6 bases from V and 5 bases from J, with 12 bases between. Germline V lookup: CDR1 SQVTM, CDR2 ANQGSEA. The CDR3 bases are TGCAGCGTACTTGGATGGGGAGATACGCAGTATTTT. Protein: CSVLGWGDTQYF.

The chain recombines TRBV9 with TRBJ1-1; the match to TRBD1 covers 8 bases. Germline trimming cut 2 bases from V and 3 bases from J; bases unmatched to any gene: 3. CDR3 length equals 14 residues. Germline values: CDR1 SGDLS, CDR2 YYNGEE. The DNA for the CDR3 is TGTGCCAGCAGCGTTACAGGGGGTGACACTGAAGCTTTCTTT. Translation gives CASSVTGGDTEAFF.

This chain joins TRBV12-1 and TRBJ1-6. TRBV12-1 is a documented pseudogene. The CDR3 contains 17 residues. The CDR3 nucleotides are TGTGCCAGCAGCTTTCCCGCCGTGGGTATCTATAATTCACCCCTCCACTTT. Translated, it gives CASSFPAVGIYNSPLHF.

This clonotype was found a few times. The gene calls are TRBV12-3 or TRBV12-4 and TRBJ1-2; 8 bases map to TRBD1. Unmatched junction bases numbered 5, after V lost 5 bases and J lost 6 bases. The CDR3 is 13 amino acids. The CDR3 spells CASSLTGEDGYTF. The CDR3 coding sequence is TGTGCCAGCAGTCTGACAGGGGAGGATGGCTACACCTTC.

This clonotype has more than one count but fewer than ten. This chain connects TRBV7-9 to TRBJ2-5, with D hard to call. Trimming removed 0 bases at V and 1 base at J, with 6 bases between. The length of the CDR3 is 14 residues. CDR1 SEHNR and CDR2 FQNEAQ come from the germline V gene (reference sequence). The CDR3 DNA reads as TGTGCCAGCAGCTTAGCTCAGGTCCAAGAGACCCAGTACTTC. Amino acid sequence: CASSLAQVQETQYF.

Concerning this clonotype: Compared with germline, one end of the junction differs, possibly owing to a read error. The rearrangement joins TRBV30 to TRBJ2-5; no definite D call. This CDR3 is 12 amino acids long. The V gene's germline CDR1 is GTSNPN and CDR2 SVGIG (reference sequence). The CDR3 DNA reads TGTGCCTGGAGTGTAGCCTTGACCGGCAATCACTTC. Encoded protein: CAWSVALTGNHF. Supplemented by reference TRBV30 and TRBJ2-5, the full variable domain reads SQTIHQWPATLVQPVGSPLSLECTVEGTSNPNLYWYRQAAGRGLQLLFYSVGIGQISSEVPQNLSASRPQDRQFILSSKKLLLSDSGFYLCAWSVALTGNHFGPGTRLLVL.

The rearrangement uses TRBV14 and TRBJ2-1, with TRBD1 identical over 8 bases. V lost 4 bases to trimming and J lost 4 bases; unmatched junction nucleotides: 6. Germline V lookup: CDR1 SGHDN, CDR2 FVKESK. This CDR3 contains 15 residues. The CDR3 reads CASSPYGTGYNEQFF. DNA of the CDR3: TGTGCCAGCAGCCCATACGGGACAGGATACAATGAGCAGTTCTTC.

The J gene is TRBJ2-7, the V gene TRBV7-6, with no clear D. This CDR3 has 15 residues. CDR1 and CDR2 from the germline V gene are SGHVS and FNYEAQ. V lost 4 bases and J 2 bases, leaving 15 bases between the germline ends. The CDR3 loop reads CASSSRPKKTYEQYF. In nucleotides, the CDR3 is TGTGCCAGCAGCTCCCGGCCTAAGAAAACCTACGAGCAGTACTTC.

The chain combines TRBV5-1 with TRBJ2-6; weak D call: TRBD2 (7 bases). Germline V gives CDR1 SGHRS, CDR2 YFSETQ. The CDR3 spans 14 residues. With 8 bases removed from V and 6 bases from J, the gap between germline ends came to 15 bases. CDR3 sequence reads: CARRRGGAANVLTF. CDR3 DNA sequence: TGCGCCAGGAGACGTGGGGGGGCGGCCAACGTCCTGACTTTC.

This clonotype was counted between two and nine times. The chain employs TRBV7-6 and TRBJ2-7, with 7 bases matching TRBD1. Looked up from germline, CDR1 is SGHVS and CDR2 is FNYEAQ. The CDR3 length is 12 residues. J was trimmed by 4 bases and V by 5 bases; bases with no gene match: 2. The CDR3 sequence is CASSATGYEQYF. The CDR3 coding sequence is TGTGCCAGCAGCGCGACAGGGTACGAGCAGTACTTC.

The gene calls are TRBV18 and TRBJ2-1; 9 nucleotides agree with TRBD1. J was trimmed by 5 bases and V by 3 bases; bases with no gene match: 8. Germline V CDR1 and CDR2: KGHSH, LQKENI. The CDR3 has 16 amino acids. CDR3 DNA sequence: TGTGCCAGCTCACCCTGGACAGGGGAGCGCCACAATGAGCAGTTCTTC. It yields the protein CASSPWTGERHNEQFF. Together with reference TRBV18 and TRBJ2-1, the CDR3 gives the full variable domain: NAGVMQNPRHLVRRRGQEARLRCSPMKGHSHVYWYRQLPEEGLKFMVYLQKENIIDESGMPKERFSAEFPKEGPSILRIQQVVRGDSAAYFCASSPWTGERHNEQFFGPGTRLTVL.

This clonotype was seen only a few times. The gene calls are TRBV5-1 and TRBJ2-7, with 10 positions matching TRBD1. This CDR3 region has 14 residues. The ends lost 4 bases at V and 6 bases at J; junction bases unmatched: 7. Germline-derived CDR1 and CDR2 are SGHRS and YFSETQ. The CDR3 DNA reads TGCGCCAGCAGCGAAGGGACAGGGGACGTCGAGCAGTACTTC. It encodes CASSEGTGDVEQYF.

The CDR3: CASSITGGSTDTQYF. In nucleotides, the CDR3 is TGTGCCAGCAGTATCACGGGAGGGAGCACAGATACGCAGTATTTT. The V gene is TRBV2, the J gene TRBJ2-3; 8 nucleotides agree with TRBD2. CDR1 and CDR2 (germline): SNHLY, FYNNEI. CDR3 length: 15 residues. V trimming: 5 bases; J trimming: 0 bases; junction bases outside the gene matches: 4.

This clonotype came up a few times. The CDR3 nucleotides read TGCGCCAGCAGCGGGGGACTAGTCGGCTCCTACAATGAGCAGTTCTTC. Residues: CASSGGLVGSYNEQFF. The chain combines TRBV5-1 with TRBJ2-1; 8 positions match TRBD2. This CDR3 comprises 16 residues. Losses at the gene ends were 4 bases for V and 0 bases for J; bases not matched to a gene: 6. Germline CDR1 is SGHRS and CDR2 is YFSETQ.

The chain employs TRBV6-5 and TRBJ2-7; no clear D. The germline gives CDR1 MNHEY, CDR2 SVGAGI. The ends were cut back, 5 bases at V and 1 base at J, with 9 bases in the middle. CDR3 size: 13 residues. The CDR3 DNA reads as TGTGCCAGCAGTCCCCATTCGTCCTACGAGCAGTACTTC. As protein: CASSPHSSYEQYF.

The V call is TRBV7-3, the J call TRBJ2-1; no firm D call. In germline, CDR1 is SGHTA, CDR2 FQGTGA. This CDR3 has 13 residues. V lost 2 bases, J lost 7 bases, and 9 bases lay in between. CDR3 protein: CASSLEASNEQFF. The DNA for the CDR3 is TGTGCCAGCAGCTTAGAGGCTAGTAATGAGCAGTTCTTC.

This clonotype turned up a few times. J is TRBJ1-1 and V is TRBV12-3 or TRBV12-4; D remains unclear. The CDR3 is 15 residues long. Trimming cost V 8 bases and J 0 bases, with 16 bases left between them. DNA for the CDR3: TGTGCCAGCGTCGGTGGATCCAGCATGAACACTGAAGCTTTCTTT. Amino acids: CASVGGSSMNTEAFF.

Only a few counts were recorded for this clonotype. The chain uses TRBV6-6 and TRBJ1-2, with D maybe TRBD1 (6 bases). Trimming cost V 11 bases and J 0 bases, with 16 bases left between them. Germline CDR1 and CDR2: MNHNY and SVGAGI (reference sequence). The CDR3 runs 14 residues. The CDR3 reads CAAAGEGSNYGYTF. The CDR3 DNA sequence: TGTGCCGCTGCAGGGGAGGGGTCTAACTATGGCTACACCTTC.

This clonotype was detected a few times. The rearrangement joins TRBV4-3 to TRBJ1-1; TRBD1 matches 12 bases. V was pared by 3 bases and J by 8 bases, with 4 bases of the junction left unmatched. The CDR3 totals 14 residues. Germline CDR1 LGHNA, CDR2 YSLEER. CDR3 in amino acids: CASSQTGTGGEAFF. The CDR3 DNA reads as TGCGCCAGCAGCCAGACCGGGACAGGGGGCGAAGCTTTCTTT.

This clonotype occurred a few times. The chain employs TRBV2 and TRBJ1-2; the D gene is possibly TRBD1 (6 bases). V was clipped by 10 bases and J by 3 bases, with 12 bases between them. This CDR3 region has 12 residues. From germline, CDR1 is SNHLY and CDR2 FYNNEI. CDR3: CAKETGYYGYTF. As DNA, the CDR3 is TGTGCCAAAGAGACAGGCTACTATGGCTACACCTTC.

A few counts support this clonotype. The CDR3 region has the DNA TGCGCCAGCAGCCTAGCGGGACAGACCAACTATGGCTACACCTTC. This codes for CASSLAGQTNYGYTF. The V and J genes are TRBV5-1 and TRBJ1-2; TRBD1 aligns across 7 bases. The CDR3 totals 15 residues. J lost 2 bases, V lost 4 bases, and 8 bases had no gene match. CDR1 SGHRS and CDR2 YFSETQ come from the germline V gene.

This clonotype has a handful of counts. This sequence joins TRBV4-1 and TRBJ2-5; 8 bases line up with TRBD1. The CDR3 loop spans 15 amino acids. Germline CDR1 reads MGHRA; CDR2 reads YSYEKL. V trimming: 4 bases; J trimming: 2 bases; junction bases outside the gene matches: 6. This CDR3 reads CASSPRRGLQETQYF. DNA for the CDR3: TGCGCCAGCAGCCCCCGCAGGGGGCTTCAAGAGACCCAGTACTTC.

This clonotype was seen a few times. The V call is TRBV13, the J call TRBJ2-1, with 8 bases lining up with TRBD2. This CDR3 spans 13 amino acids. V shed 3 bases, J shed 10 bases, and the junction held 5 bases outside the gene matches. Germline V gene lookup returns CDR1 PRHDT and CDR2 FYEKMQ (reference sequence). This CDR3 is CASSFGGAWEQFF. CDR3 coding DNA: TGTGCCAGCAGCTTCGGGGGGGCGTGGGAGCAGTTCTTC.

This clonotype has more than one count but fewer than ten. The CDR3 loop is CSVGWGGRDEQFF. CDR3 sequence (DNA): TGCAGCGTTGGATGGGGGGGACGGGATGAGCAGTTCTTC. The chain carries TRBV29-1 and TRBJ2-1, with 7 bases fitting TRBD2. This CDR3 is 13 amino acids long. CDR1 is SQVTM, CDR2 ANQGSEA, per germline. The V and J ends lost 4 bases and 8 bases, in that order; junction bases with no gene match: 8.

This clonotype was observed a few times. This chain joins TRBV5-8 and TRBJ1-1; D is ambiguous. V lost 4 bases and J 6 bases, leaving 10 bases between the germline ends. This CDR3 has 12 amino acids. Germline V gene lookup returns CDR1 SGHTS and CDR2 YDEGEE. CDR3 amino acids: CASSLPGPEAFF. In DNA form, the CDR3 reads TGTGCCAGCAGCCTGCCCGGTCCTGAAGCTTTCTTT. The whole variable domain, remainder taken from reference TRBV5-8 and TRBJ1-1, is EAGVTQSPTHLIKTRGQQATLRCSPISGHTSVYWYQQALGLGLQFLLWYDEGEERNRGNFPPRFSGRQFPNYSSELNVNALELEDSALYLCASSLPGPEAFFGQGTRLTVV.

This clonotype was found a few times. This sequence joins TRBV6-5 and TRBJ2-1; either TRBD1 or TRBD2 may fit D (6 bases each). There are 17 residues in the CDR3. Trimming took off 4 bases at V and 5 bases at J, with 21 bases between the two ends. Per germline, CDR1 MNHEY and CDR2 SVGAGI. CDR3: CASSFASGGRFHNEQFF. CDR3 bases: TGTGCCAGCAGTTTTGCCTCCGGGGGCCGGTTTCACAATGAGCAGTTCTTC.

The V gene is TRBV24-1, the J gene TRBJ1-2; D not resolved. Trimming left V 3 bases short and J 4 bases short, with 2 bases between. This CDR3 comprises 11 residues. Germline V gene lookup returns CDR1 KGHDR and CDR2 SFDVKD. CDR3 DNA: TGTGCCACCAGTGATGGCTATGGCTACACCTTC. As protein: CATSDGYGYTF.

The CDR3 is CSVEGKDRGLDEQYF. The DNA for the CDR3 is TGCAGCGTTGAAGGAAAGGACAGGGGGCTGGACGAGCAGTACTTC. V gene TRBV29-1 combines with J gene TRBJ2-7, with 11 positions matching TRBD1. CDR1 and CDR2 from the germline V gene are SQVTM and ANQGSEA. V shed 1 base, J shed 5 bases, and the junction held 7 bases outside the gene matches. CDR3 length: 15 residues.

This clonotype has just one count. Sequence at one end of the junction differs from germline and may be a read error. Here the CDR3 reads CVSSRTVESPGYTF. CDR3 nucleotides: TGTGTCAGCAGTCGGACAGTTGAAAGTCCCGGCTACACCTTC. V usage is TRBV6-1 and J usage is TRBJ1-2; D is possibly TRBD1 (6 bases). Looked up from germline, CDR1 is MNHNS and CDR2 is SASEGT. The CDR3 has 14 amino acids.

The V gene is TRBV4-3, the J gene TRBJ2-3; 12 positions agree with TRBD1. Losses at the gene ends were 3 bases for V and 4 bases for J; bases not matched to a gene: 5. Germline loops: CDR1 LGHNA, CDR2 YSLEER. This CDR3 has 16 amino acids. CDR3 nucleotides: TGCGCCAGCAGCCAGTGGGGACAGGGGGCTTCAGATACGCAGTATTTT. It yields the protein CASSQWGQGASDTQYF.